This TCR beta chain was sequenced in a study of blood T cell repertoires in COVID-19. Background on the study: The origin of the acute and convalescent COVID-19 samples was the United States, Italy and Spain. T cells, B-cell-depleted T cells, or PBMCs provided the cDNA or gDNA that served as material.

Enrolled during active infection, Seattle patients were then followed longitudinally. The table came from immunoSEQ multiplex PCR; TCRdb's copy has only in-frame clones and leaves some out. The sample holds about 180,000 clones, 79% seen once. Per germline, CDR1 SGHTA and CDR2 FQGTGA. The CDR3 is made up of 13 amino acids. Trimming took off 8 bases at V and 1 base at J, with 8 bases between the two ends. This sequence originates from a woman aged 60-70 years with COVID-19, enrolled during active disease. This sequence joins TRBV7-3 and TRBJ2-2; D gene unclear. The sequenced material came from peripheral blood. The CDR3 region has the DNA TGTGCCAGCCACGCAGGGAACACCGGGGAGCTGTTTTTT. This encodes CASHAGNTGELFF.